This T cell receptor beta chain was captured in a study of prognosis after radiotherapy for stage I lung cancer. About the research overall: The study delivered radiotherapy as SBRT in 3 to 5 fractions, with a biologically effective dose of at least 100 Gy. No patient had concurrent therapy with stereotactic body radiotherapy.

V was cut by 5 bases and J by 8 bases, with 9 bases left in between. The CDR3 consists of 11 residues. Germline CDR1 reads MNHEY; CDR2 reads SMNVEV (reference sequence). Notes on this clonotype: The target antigen is unknown.

Starting from genomic DNA, TCR beta CDR3 was amplified through two-round multiplex PCR. First-round PCR amplification was performed with primers specific to each TRBV and TRBJ gene. TCRdb redid the calling of the multiplex PCR reads with MiXCR, one entry per CDR3 protein. Of more than 7,500 distinct CDR3 sequences listed, 62% are singletons. Study findings and constraints: Patients who went on to get distant metastases had lower Shannon entropy after stereotactic body radiation therapy. Medians of about 9,700 versus 6,500 showed unique TCR clone counts falling after stereotactic body radiation therapy.

The gene calls are TRBV27 and TRBJ1-2, with D tentatively TRBD1 (5 bases). The source of this sequence is a donor aged 50 or older with non-small cell lung cancer. Material: PBMCs, obtained before or after stereotactic body radiation therapy (not recorded which). In DNA form, the CDR3 reads TGTGCCAGCAGTCTCACAGGAGGCTACACCTTC. This sequence encodes CASSLTGGYTF.